Shown below are 18 T cell receptor beta chains from a single sample sequenced in a study of molecular identifiers for immune sequencing clone quantification. One entry per CDR3 protein results from TCRdb running MiXCR on the PCR reads. The sample holds about 640,000 distinct CDR3 sequences, just under 20% seen once. Sequencing was carried out using naive CD8+ T cells from blood, with Jurkat cell RNA spiked in. The subset was: FACS-sorted CD8+CD4-CCR7+CD45RA+ naive T cells. These receptors were collected from a human donor in good health. Some libraries in this study had Jurkat cell RNA spiked in.

This clonotype came up many times. The rearrangement links TRBV28 to TRBJ1-6; the D is unclear. The germline V gene has CDR1 MDHEN and CDR2 SYDVKM. This CDR3 has 14 residues. The ends were cut back, 3 bases at V and 10 bases at J, with 13 bases in the middle. CDR3 DNA: TGTGCCAGCAGTTTGGGTCCCAGCGGATCACCCCTCCACTTT. Translated, it gives CASSLGPSGSPLHF.

Points on this clonotype: The conserved phenylalanine or tryptophan normally closing the CDR3 is absent here, so this likely arose from a read error. V usage is TRBV5-1 and J usage is TRBJ2-7; 13 bases are shared with TRBD2. V lost 0 bases and J lost 2; bases outside the gene matches: 17. The germline V gene encodes CDR1 SGHRS and CDR2 YFSETQ. This CDR3 has 21 amino acids. CDR3 amino acids: CASSLAMGTSGNLNLPYEQYL. CDR3 sequence (DNA): TGCGCCAGCAGCTTGGCCATGGGGACTAGCGGGAACTTAAATCTTCCCTACGAGCAGTACCTC.

This clonotype has a count of ten or more. The chain joins TRBV6-5 to TRBJ1-4, with D tentatively TRBD1 (5 bases). Germline lookup yields CDR1 MNHEY and CDR2 SVGAGI. Trimming left V 4 bases short and J 0 bases short, with 6 bases between. This CDR3 is built from 14 residues. CDR3 loop: CASSSGATNEKLFF. The CDR3 coding sequence is TGTGCCAGCAGTTCGGGGGCAACTAATGAAAAACTGTTTTTT.

The CDR3 loop reads CAWSDRQMGYNSPLHF. The CDR3 coding sequence is TGTGCCTGGAGTGATAGACAGATGGGGTATAATTCACCCCTCCACTTT. The chain uses TRBV30 and TRBJ1-6; tentative D call: TRBD1 (5 bases). Germline CDR1 GTSNPN, CDR2 SVGIG (reference sequence). There are 16 residues in the CDR3. Trimming shortened V by 1 base and J by 4 bases, and 14 bases separated the two germline ends.

To note about this clonotype: With a much larger clone just one base away, this may be a read error. The chain's CDR3 is CASSQDREVSPPHF. The CDR3 coding sequence is TGTGCCAGCAGCCAGGACAGGGAAGTGTCACCCCCCCACTTT. The chain joins TRBV3-1 to TRBJ1-6; TRBD1 matches 8 bases. The CDR3 is 14 residues long. Germline V gene data show CDR1 as LGHDT and CDR2 as YNNKEL (reference sequence).

This clonotype occurred a few times. The chain couples TRBV4-1 to TRBJ2-7; possibly TRBD1 for D (5 bases). This CDR3 is built from 14 residues. The V and J ends lost 5 bases and 6 bases respectively, with 17 bases between them. Germline CDR1 reads MGHRA; CDR2 reads YSYEKL. CDR3 loop: CASSGDWGRGEQYF. In DNA, the CDR3 is TGCGCCAGCAGCGGCGATTGGGGAAGGGGCGAGCAGTACTTC.

This clonotype was seen only a few times. The chain's CDR3 is CASSVPGTGELFF. CDR3 DNA sequence: TGTGCCAGCAGCGTACCGGGGACCGGGGAGCTGTTTTTT. The chain combines TRBV5-4 with TRBJ2-2; possible D gene TRBD2, 5 bases. The CDR3 extends over 13 amino acids. Trimming removed 4 bases from V and 5 bases from J, with 9 bases in between. Germline values: CDR1 SGHNT, CDR2 YYREEE (reference sequence).

In the case of this clonotype: With a much larger clone just one base away, this may be a read error. This chain uses TRBV14 with TRBJ2-5, with a tentative D call TRBD1 (6 bases). This CDR3 is 14 amino acids long. V lost 3 bases and J lost 7, with 15 bases in between. Germline CDR1 and CDR2: SGHDN and FVKESK. This CDR3 reads CASSHRTAGGTQYF. Here the CDR3 DNA reads TGTGCCAGCAGCCATAGGACAGCAGGAGGGACCCAGTACTTC.

CDR3 sequence reads: CASTIGVASDTQYF. As DNA, the CDR3 is TGTGCCAGCACCATAGGGGTAGCGTCAGATACGCAGTATTTT. The V gene is TRBV13, the J gene TRBJ2-3, with D possibly being TRBD1 or TRBD2 (5 bases each). There are 14 residues in the CDR3. Trimming cost V 7 bases and J 4 bases, with 15 bases left between them. Germline V CDR1 and CDR2: PRHDT, FYEKMQ (reference sequence).

A remark on this clonotype: A much larger clone differs by one base, so this may be a read error. This CDR3 is CATRGTGATNTEAFF. As DNA, the CDR3 is TGTGCCACCCGCGGGACAGGGGCCACGAACACTGAAGCTTTCTTT. This chain links TRBV24-1 with TRBJ1-1, with TRBD1 matching over 10 bases. Trimming removed 9 bases from V and 1 base from J; junction bases left unmatched: 7. This CDR3 spans 15 amino acids. The germline CDR1 and CDR2 sequences are KGHDR and SFDVKD.

There are a few counts of this clonotype. The rearrangement joins TRBV7-9 to TRBJ2-1; 9 bases match TRBD2. The CDR3 is made up of 15 amino acids. Per germline, CDR1 SEHNR and CDR2 FQNEAQ (reference sequence). Trimming at V came to 3 bases and at J to 8 bases, leaving 8 bases not matched to a gene. The CDR3 sequence: CASSLVRGGAYEQFF. DNA of the CDR3: TGTGCCAGCAGCTTGGTCCGCGGGGGGGCCTATGAGCAGTTCTTC. Variable domain in full (rest from reference TRBV7-9 and TRBJ2-1): DTGVSQNPRHKITKRGQNVTFRCDPISEHNRLYWYRQTLGQGPEFLTYFQNEAQLEKSRLLSDRFSAERPKGSFSTLEIQRTEQGDSAMYLCASSLVRGGAYEQFFGPGTRLTVL.

Ten or more counts support this clonotype. V is TRBV7-9 and J is TRBJ1-4; D uncertain. Per the germline V gene, CDR1 is SEHNR and CDR2 is FQNEAQ (reference sequence). Deletions cut 1 base from V and 0 bases from J, with 9 bases between. The length of the CDR3 is 16 residues. As DNA, the CDR3 is TGTGCCAGCAGCTTAGTCTCTTTCGCAACTAATGAAAAACTGTTTTTT. Its protein product is CASSLVSFATNEKLFF.

The chain recombines TRBV7-8 with TRBJ1-2; 9 nucleotides match TRBD1. The CDR3 extends over 16 amino acids. Trimming removed 5 bases from V and 2 bases from J; junction bases left unmatched: 9. From germline, CDR1 is SGHVS and CDR2 FQNEAQ. CDR3 DNA sequence: TGTGCCAGCAGCCCCTTTCGGGGACAGGGCAACTATGGCTACACCTTC. Translating gives CASSPFRGQGNYGYTF.

Details on this clonotype: This may stem from a read error, because a much larger clone lies one nucleotide away. The chain recombines TRBV6-5 with TRBJ1-1, with D tentatively TRBD1 (6 bases). CDR1 and CDR2 (germline): MNHEY, SVGAGI. The CDR3 runs 13 residues. Trimming pared 6 bases from V and 5 bases from J, leaving 13 bases between. In DNA form, the CDR3 reads TGTGCCAGCAGCCACCTAGGGGGGACTGAAGCTTTCTTT. This gives the protein CASSHLGGTEAFF.

This clonotype was counted ten times or more. The rearrangement uses TRBV13 and TRBJ2-3; D is ambiguous. The CDR3 length is 15 residues. The germline gives CDR1 PRHDT, CDR2 FYEKMQ (reference sequence). V was pared by 4 bases and J by 4 bases, with 15 bases between. The CDR3 loop reads CASSSVPEAPDTQYF. DNA of the CDR3: TGTGCCAGCAGCTCGGTCCCAGAAGCCCCAGATACGCAGTATTTT.

The chain has TRBV19 and TRBJ1-1, with 7 nucleotides matching TRBD1. Germline V gene sequence: CDR1 LNHDA, CDR2 SQIVND (reference sequence). The CDR3 sequence is 12 residues long. Germline trimming cut 5 bases from V and 8 bases from J; bases unmatched to any gene: 5. For the CDR3, the DNA is TGTGCCAGTAGTGGACCGGGACAGGAAGCTTTCTTT. It yields the protein CASSGPGQEAFF.

This clonotype has ten or more counts. The gene calls are TRBV4-3 and TRBJ2-4; the D gene is possibly TRBD1 (6 bases). The V and J ends lost 0 bases and 3 bases respectively, with 15 bases between them. CDR1 and CDR2 from the germline V gene are LGHNA and YSLEER. This CDR3 is 17 amino acids long. The CDR3 loop reads CASSQDWTEGFKNIQYF. DNA for the CDR3: TGCGCCAGCAGCCAAGATTGGACAGAAGGCTTCAAAAACATTCAGTACTTC.

The chain has TRBV7-9 and TRBJ2-1, with D uncertain. Germline V gene lookup returns CDR1 SEHNR and CDR2 FQNEAQ (reference sequence). This CDR3 has 14 residues. V gave up 1 base and J gave up 7 bases, with 11 bases separating them. As DNA, the CDR3 is TGTGCCAGCAGCTTAGACGTCAGGTTAAATGAGCAGTTCTTC. This translates into CASSLDVRLNEQFF.